The TCR beta chain under discussion was sequenced for a study of blood T cells in healthy people across ages. Germline V lookup: CDR1 SQVTM, CDR2 ANQGSEA. This CDR3 has 13 residues. Trimming took 7 bases from V and 5 from J, leaving 17 bases between them. This clonotype was detected many times. Its antigen is unknown. Together with a sample-barcoded 5' primer, a J-beta primer mix was included in a second PCR lasting roughly 7 to 11 cycles. TCRdb passed the 5' RACE reads through MiXCR, listing each CDR3 protein once. In the table there are over a million distinct CDR3 sequences, roughly 45% of which are singletons. Points from the study as a whole: The recorded TCR beta diversity per million T cells decreased in a roughly linear manner with age.

The chain links TRBV29-1 to TRBJ2-5; tentative D call: TRBD2 (6 bases). This TCR was sampled from a woman between 55 and 75 years old in good health. Sequenced sample: blood. The CDR3 loop reads CSAKPGEGETQYF. In nucleotides, the CDR3 is TGCAGCGCCAAACCGGGGGAAGGCGAGACCCAGTACTTC.